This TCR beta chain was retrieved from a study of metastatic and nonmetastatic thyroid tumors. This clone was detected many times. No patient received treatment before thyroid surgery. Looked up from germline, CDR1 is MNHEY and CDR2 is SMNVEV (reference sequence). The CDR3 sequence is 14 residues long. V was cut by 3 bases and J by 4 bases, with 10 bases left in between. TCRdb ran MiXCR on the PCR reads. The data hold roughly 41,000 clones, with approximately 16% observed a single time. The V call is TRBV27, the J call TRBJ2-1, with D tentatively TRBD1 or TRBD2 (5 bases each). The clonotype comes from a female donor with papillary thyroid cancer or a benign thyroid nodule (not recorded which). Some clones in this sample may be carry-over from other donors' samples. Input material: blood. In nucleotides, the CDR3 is TGTGCCAGCAGTTTTGAGGGACCTTACAATGAGCAGTTCTTC. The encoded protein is CASSFEGPYNEQFF.